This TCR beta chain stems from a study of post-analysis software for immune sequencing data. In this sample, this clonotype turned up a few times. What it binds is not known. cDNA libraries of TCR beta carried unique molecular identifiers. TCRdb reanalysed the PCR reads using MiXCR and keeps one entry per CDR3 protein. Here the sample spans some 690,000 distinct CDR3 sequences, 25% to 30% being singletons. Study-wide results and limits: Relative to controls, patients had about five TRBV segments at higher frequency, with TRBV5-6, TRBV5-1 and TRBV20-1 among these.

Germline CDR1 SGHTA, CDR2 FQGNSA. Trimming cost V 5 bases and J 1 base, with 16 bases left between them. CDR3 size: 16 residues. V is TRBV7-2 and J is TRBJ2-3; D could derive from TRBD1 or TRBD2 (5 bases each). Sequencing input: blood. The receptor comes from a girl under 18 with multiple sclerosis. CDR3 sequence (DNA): TGTGCCAGCAGCGCTAGGGTCGGGACGGGCACAGATACGCAGTATTTT. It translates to CASSARVGTGTDTQYF. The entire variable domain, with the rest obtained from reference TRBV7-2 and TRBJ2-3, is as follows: GAGVSQSPSNKVTEKGKDVELRCDPISGHTALYWYRQSLGQGLEFLIYFQGNSAPDKSGLPSDRFSAERTGGSVSTLTIQRTQQEDSAVYLCASSARVGTGTDTQYFGPGTRLTVL.